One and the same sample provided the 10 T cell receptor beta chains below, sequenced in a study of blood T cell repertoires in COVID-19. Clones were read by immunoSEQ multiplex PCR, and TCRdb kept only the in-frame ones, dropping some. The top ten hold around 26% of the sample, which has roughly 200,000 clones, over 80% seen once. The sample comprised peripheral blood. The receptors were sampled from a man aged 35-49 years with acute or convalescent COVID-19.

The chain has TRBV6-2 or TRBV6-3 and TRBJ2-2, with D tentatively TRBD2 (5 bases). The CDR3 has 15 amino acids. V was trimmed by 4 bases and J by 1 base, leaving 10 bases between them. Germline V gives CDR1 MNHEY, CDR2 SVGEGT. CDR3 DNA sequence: TGTGCCAGCAGTTCATGGGCGGGGAACACCGGGGAGCTGTTTTTT. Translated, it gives CASSSWAGNTGELFF.

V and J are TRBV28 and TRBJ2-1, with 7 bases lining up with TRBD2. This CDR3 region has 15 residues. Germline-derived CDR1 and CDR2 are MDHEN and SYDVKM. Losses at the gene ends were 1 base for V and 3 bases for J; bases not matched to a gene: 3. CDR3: CASSLFGRGYNEQFF. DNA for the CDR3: TGTGCCAGCAGTTTATTTGGGAGGGGCTACAATGAGCAGTTCTTC.

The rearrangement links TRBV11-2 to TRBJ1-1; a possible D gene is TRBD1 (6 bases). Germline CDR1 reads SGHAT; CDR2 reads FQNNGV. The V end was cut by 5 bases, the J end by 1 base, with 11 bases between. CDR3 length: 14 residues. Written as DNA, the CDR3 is TGTGCCAGCAGCGGCAAACAGGGGAACACTGAAGCTTTCTTT. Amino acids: CASSGKQGNTEAFF.

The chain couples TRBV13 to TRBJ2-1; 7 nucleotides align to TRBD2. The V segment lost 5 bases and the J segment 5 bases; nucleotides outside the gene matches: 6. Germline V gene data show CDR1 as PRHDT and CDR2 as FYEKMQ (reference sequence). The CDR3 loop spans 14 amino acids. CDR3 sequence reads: CASSRAGLNNEQFF. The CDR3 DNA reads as TGTGCCAGCAGCCGAGCGGGGCTGAACAATGAGCAGTTCTTC.

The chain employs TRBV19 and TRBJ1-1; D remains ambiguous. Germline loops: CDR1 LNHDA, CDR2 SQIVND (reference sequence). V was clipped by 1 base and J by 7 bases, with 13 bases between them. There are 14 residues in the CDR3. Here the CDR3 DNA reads TGTGCCAGTAGTATAGCTCTACGGGGATTTGAAGCTTTCTTT. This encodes CASSIALRGFEAFF.

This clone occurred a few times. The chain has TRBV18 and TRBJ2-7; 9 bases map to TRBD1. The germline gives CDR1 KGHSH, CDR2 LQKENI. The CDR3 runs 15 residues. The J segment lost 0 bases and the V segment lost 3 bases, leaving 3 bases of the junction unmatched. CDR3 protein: CASSPGQGISYEQYF. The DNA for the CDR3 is TGTGCCAGCTCACCCGGACAGGGGATCTCCTACGAGCAGTACTTC.

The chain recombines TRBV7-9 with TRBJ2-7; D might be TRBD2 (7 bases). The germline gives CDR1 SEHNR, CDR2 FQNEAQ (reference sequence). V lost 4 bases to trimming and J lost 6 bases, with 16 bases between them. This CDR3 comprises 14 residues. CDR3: CASSSRLRGREQYF. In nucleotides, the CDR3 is TGTGCCAGCAGCTCCCGCTTGCGGGGGCGCGAGCAGTACTTC.

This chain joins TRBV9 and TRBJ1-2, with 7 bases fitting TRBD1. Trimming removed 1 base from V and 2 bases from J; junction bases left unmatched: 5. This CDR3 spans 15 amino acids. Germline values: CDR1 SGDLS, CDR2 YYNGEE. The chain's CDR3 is CASSVQGGENYGYTF. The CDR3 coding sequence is TGTGCCAGCAGCGTACAAGGGGGCGAAAACTATGGCTACACCTTC. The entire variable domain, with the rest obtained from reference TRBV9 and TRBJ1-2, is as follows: DSGVTQTPKHLITATGQRVTLRCSPRSGDLSVYWYQQSLDQGLQFLIQYYNGEERAKGNILERFSAQQFPDLHSELNLSSLELGDSALYFCASSVQGGENYGYTFGSGTRLTVV.

This chain's CDR3 is CASSTGLAGGGEQYF. The CDR3 DNA is TGTGCCAGCAGCACGGGACTAGCGGGAGGAGGTGAGCAGTACTTC. V usage is TRBV9 and J usage is TRBJ2-7; 15 nucleotides agree with TRBD2. Germline V gene lookup returns CDR1 SGDLS and CDR2 YYNGEE. V was clipped by 4 bases and J by 7 bases; unmatched bases: 6. CDR3 length equals 15 residues.

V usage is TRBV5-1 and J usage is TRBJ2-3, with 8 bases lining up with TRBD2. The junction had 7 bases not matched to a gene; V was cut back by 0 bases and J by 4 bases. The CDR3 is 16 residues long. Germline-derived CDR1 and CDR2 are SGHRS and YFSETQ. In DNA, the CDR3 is TGCGCCAGCAGCTTGGGGGCCCGGCGGGAGGCAGATACGCAGTATTTT. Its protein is CASSLGARREADTQYF.